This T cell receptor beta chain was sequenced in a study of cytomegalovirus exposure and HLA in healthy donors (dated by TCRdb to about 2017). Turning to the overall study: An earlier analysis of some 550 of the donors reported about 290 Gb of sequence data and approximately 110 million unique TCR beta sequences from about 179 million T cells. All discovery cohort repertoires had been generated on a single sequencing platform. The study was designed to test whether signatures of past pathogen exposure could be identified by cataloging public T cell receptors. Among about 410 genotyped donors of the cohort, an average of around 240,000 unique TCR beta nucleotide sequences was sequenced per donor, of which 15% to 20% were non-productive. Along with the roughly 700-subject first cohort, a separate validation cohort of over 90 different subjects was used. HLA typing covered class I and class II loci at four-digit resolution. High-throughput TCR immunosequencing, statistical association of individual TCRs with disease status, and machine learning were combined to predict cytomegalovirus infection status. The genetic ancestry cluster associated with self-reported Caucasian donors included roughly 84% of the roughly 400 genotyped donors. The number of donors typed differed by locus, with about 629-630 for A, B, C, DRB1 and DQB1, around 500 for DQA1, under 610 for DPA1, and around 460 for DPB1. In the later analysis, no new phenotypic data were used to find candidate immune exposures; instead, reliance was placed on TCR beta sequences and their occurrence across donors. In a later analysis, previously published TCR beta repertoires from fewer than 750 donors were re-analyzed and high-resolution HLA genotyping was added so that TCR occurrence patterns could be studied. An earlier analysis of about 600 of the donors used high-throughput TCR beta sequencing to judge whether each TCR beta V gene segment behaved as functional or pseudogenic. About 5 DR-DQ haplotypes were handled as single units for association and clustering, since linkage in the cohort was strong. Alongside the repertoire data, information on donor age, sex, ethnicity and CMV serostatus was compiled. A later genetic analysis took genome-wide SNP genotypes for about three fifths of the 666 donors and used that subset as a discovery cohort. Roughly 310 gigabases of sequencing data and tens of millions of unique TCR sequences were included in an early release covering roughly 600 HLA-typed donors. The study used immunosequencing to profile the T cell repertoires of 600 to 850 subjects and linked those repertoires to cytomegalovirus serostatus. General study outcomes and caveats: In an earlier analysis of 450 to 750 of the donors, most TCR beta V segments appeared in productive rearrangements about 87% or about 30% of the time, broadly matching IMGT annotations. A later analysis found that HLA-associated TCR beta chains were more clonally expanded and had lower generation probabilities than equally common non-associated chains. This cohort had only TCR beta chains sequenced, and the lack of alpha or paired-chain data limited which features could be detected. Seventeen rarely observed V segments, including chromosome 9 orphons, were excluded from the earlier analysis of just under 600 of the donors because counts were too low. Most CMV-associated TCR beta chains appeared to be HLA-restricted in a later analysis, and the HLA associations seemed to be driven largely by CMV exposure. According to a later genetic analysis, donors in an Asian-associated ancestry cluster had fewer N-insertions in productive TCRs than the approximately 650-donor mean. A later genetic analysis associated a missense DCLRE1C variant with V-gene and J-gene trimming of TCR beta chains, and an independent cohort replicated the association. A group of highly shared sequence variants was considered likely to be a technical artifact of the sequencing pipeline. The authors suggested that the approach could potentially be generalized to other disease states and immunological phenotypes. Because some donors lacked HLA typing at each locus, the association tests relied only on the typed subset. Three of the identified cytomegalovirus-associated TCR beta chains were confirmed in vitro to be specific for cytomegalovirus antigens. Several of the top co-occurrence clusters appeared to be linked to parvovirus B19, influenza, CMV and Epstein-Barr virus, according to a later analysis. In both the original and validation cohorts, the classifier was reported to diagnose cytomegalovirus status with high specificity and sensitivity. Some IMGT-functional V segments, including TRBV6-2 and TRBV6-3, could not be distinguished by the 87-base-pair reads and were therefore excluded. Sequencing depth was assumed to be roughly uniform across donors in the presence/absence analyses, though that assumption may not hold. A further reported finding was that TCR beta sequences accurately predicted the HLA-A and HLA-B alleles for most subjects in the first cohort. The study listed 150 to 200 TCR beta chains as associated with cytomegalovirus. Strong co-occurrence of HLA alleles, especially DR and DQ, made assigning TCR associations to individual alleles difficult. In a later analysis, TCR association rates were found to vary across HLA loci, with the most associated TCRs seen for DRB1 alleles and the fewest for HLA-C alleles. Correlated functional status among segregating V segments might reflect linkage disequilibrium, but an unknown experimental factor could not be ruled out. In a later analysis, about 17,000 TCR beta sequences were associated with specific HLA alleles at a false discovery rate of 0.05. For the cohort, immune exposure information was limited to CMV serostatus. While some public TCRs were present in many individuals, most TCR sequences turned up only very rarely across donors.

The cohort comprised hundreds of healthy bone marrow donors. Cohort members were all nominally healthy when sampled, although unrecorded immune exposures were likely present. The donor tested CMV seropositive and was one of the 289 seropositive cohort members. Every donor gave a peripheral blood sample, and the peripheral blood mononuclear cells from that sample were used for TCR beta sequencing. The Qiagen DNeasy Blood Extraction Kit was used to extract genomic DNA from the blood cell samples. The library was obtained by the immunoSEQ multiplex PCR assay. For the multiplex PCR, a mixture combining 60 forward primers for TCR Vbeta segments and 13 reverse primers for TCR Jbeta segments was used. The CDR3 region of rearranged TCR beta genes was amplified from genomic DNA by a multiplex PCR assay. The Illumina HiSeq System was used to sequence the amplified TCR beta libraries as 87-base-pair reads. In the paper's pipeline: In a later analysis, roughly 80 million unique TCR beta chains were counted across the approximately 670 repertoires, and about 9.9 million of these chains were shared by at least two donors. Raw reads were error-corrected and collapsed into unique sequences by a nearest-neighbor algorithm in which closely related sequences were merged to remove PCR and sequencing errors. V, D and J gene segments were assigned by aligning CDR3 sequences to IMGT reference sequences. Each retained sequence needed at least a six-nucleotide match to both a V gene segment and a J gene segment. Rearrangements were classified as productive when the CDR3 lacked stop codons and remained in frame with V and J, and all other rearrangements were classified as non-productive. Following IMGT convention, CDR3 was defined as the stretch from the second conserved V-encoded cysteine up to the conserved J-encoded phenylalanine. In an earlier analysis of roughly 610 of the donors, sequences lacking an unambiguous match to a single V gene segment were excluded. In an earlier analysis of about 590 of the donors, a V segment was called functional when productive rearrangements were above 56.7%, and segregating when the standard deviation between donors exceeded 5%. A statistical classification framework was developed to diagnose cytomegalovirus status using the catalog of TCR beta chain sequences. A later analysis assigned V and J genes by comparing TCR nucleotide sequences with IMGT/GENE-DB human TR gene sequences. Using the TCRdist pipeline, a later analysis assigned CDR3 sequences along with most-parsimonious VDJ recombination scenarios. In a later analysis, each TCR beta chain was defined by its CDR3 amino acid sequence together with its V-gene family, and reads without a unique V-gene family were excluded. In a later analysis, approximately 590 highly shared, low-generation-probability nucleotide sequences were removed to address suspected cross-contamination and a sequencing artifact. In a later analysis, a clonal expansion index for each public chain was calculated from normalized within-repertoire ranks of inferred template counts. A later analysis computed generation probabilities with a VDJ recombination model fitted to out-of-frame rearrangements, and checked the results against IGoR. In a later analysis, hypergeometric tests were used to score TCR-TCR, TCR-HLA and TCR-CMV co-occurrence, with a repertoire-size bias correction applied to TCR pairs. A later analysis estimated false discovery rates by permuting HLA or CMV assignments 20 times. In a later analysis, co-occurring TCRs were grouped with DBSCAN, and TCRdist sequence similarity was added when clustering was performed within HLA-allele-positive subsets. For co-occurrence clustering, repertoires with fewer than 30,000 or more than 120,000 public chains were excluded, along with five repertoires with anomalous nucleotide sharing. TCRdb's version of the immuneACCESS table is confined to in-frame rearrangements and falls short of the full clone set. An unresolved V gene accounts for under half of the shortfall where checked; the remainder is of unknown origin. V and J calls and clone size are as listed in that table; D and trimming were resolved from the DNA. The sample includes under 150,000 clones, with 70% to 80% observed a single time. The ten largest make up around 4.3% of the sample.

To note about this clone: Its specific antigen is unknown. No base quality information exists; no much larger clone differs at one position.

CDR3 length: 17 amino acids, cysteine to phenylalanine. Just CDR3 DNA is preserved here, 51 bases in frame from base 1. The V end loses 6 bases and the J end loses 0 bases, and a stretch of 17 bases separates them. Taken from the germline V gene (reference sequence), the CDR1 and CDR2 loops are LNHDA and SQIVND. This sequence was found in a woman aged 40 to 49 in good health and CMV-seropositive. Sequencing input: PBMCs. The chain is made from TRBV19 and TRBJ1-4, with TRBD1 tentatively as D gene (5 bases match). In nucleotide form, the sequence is TGTGCCAGTAGAATGGACATCCTGGATGCAACTAATGAAAAACTGTTTTTT. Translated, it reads CASRMDILDATNEKLFF.